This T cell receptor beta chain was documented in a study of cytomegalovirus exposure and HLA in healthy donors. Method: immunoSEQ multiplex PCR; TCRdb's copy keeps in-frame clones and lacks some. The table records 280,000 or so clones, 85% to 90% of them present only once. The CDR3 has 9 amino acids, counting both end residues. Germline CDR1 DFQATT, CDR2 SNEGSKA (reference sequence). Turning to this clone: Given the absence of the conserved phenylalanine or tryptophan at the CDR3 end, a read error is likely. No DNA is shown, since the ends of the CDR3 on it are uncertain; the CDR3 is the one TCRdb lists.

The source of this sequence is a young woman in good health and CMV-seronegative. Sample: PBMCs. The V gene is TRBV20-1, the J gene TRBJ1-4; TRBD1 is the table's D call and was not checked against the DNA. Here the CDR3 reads CSASPRQGE.